These 23 T cell receptor beta chains were sequenced from one sample in a study of blood T cell repertoires in COVID-19. Here immunoSEQ multiplex PCR was the method, and the copy in TCRdb shows in-frame clones only, minus some. This sample carries roughly 87,000 clones, approximately 85% of them seen once, and the ten largest clones take 7.5% to 9.5%. Sequencing used peripheral blood. These receptors all come from a middle-aged man with active COVID-19.

The chain links TRBV18 to TRBJ2-7, with D perhaps matching TRBD1 (5 bases). Per the germline V gene, CDR1 is KGHSH and CDR2 is LQKENI. CDR3 length: 13 amino acids. Trimming stripped 2 bases from V and 6 bases from J, with 11 bases between. CDR3 sequence (DNA): TGTGCCAGCTCACCAGGCAGGGTAGGCGAGCAGTACTTC. Translated, it gives CASSPGRVGEQYF.

This chain joins TRBV28 and TRBJ2-7, with TRBD2 matching 11 bases. V dropped 3 bases and J dropped 0; count of bases not matched to a gene: 4. This CDR3 comprises 16 residues. Germline CDR1 reads MDHEN; CDR2 reads SYDVKM. CDR3 DNA sequence: TGTGCCAGCAGTTTTCCCGGGACTAGCGGCTCCTACGAGCAGTACTTC. This translates into CASSFPGTSGSYEQYF. The full variable domain, rest sourced from reference TRBV28 and TRBJ2-7, is DVKVTQSSRYLVKRTGEKVFLECVQDMDHENMFWYRQDPGLGLRLIYFSYDVKMKEKGDIPEGYSVSREKKERFSLILESASTNQTSMYLCASSFPGTSGSYEQYFGPGTRLTVT.

This chain connects TRBV9 to TRBJ2-1; D uncertain. The CDR3 loop spans 15 amino acids. V shed 0 bases and J shed 0 bases, with 7 bases lying between them. The germline V gene has CDR1 SGDLS and CDR2 YYNGEE. The CDR3 DNA follows: TGTGCCAGCAGCGTAGAATCCAGCTCCTACAATGAGCAGTTCTTC. It is translated as CASSVESSSYNEQFF.

The chain uses TRBV29-1 and TRBJ2-7; D perhaps matches TRBD1 (5 bases). V shed 6 bases and J shed 4 bases, with 16 bases lying between them. CDR3 length equals 13 residues. The germline V gene has CDR1 SQVTM and CDR2 ANQGSEA. CDR3 DNA: TGCAGCGTGCGCGCTCAAAGGGGTTACGAGCAGTACTTC. This gives the protein CSVRAQRGYEQYF.

The rearrangement links TRBV28 to TRBJ1-5, with D unresolved. Germline V gene data show CDR1 as MDHEN and CDR2 as SYDVKM. Trimming cost V 3 bases and J 6 bases, with 6 bases left between them. The CDR3 is 12 amino acids. In DNA form, the CDR3 reads TGTGCCAGCAGTTTTCTCAGTCAGCCCCAGCATTTT. It yields the protein CASSFLSQPQHF.

This chain joins TRBV5-1 and TRBJ2-1; 10 bases are shared with TRBD2. Germline CDR1 is SGHRS and CDR2 is YFSETQ. J was trimmed by 4 bases and V by 0 bases; bases with no gene match: 4. The CDR3 runs 16 residues. The CDR3 loop reads CASSLAGTSAYNEQFF. The CDR3 nucleotides read TGCGCCAGCAGCTTGGCCGGGACTAGCGCGTACAATGAGCAGTTCTTC.

This chain joins TRBV28 and TRBJ1-1; the match to TRBD1 covers 8 bases. Trimming cost V 5 bases and J 0 bases; bases outside gene matches: 8. Germline V gene data show CDR1 as MDHEN and CDR2 as SYDVKM. The CDR3 loop spans 16 amino acids. The CDR3 region has the DNA TGTGCCAGCAGTCCTCGACAGGGGTTGATGAACACTGAAGCTTTCTTT. The encoded protein is CASSPRQGLMNTEAFF.

This chain connects TRBV5-1 to TRBJ2-1, with 10 bases lining up with TRBD2. CDR1 is SGHRS, CDR2 YFSETQ, per germline. V lost 7 bases and J lost 10; bases outside the gene matches: 11. The CDR3 spans 14 residues. DNA for the CDR3: TGCGCCAGCGAAATAGCGGGGGGCCGCGGAGAGCAGTTCTTC. This translates into CASEIAGGRGEQFF.

In DNA, the CDR3 is TGTGCCAGCAGTGAAAGGCAAGGGGGCATGACTAATGAAAAACTGTTTTTT. This codes for CASSERQGGMTNEKLFF. The chain uses TRBV6-1 and TRBJ1-4, with TRBD1 matching over 7 bases. The CDR3 is 17 residues long. Germline loops: CDR1 MNHNS, CDR2 SASEGT. The V segment lost 2 bases and the J segment 2 bases; nucleotides outside the gene matches: 8.

The genes are TRBV6-6 and TRBJ2-1, with a possible D match to TRBD2 (7 bases). CDR3 length equals 15 residues. CDR1 and CDR2 (germline): MNHNY, SVGAGI (reference sequence). Trimming stripped 2 bases from V and 5 bases from J, with 13 bases between. The CDR3 reads CASSYEGGRNNEQFF. As DNA, the CDR3 is TGTGCCAGCAGTTACGAGGGGGGGCGCAACAATGAGCAGTTCTTC.

V and J are TRBV20-1 and TRBJ2-2; 7 bases map to TRBD2. This CDR3 contains 14 residues. CDR1 and CDR2 (germline): DFQATT, SNEGSKA (reference sequence). With V trimmed by 3 bases and J by 3 bases, 4 bases remained unmatched. DNA of the CDR3: TGCAGTGCTAGTAATCTAGCGGACACCGGGGAGCTGTTTTTT. Protein product: CSASNLADTGELFF.

This chain joins TRBV6-5 and TRBJ1-5; 12 nucleotides line up with TRBD1. From germline, CDR1 is MNHEY and CDR2 SVGAGI. J lost 5 bases, V lost 6 bases, and 5 bases had no gene match. CDR3 length: 15 amino acids. CDR3 sequence reads: CASSRGQGAYQPQHF. CDR3 nucleotides: TGTGCCAGCAGCCGGGGACAGGGGGCTTATCAGCCCCAGCATTTT.

This chain uses TRBV7-2 with TRBJ2-2, with a weak D call TRBD2 (6 bases). Germline values: CDR1 SGHTA, CDR2 FQGNSA. V dropped 3 bases and J dropped 3 bases, with 8 bases sitting between them. CDR3 size: 14 residues. Written as DNA, the CDR3 is TGTGCCAGCAGCTTGGGGGGAGACACCGGGGAGCTGTTTTTT. Translated, it gives CASSLGGDTGELFF. The full variable domain, with the rest looked up from reference TRBV7-2 and TRBJ2-2, is GAGVSQSPSNKVTEKGKDVELRCDPISGHTALYWYRQSLGQGLEFLIYFQGNSAPDKSGLPSDRFSAERTGGSVSTLTIQRTQQEDSAVYLCASSLGGDTGELFFGEGSRLTVL.

The chain recombines TRBV4-1 with TRBJ2-2, with 10 bases aligning to TRBD2. The V and J ends lost 0 bases and 2 bases, in that order; junction bases with no gene match: 6. CDR1 and CDR2 from the germline V gene are MGHRA and YSYEKL. The CDR3 consists of 18 residues. The chain's CDR3 is CASSQDPSGGANTGELFF. CDR3 DNA: TGCGCCAGCAGCCAAGATCCCAGCGGGGGGGCTAACACCGGGGAGCTGTTTTTT.

The chain uses TRBV10-3 and TRBJ1-2; maybe TRBD1 (6 bases). The germline CDR1 and CDR2 sequences are ENHRY and SYGVKD. Trimming removed 5 bases at V and 8 bases at J, with 24 bases between. The CDR3 spans 16 residues. CDR3 DNA: TGTGCCATCAGTTCCAATTCGGGCAGGGGAACTGAGGGCTACACCTTC. It specifies CAISSNSGRGTEGYTF.

V gene TRBV19 combines with J gene TRBJ1-6; 7 positions agree with TRBD1. Per the germline V gene, CDR1 is LNHDA and CDR2 is SQIVND (reference sequence). The CDR3 has 14 residues. The junction had 10 bases not matched to a gene; V was cut back by 11 bases and J by 6 bases. The CDR3: CAARSQGFNSPLHF. Here the CDR3 DNA reads TGTGCCGCGCGATCACAGGGGTTTAATTCACCCCTCCACTTT.

The chain recombines TRBV5-1 with TRBJ2-2, with 8 bases identical to TRBD1. Per germline, CDR1 SGHRS and CDR2 YFSETQ. The CDR3 spans 17 residues. V was clipped by 1 base and J by 3 bases; unmatched bases: 8. The CDR3: CASSLTIGQGDTGELFF. DNA for the CDR3: TGCGCCAGCAGCTTGACAATTGGACAGGGTGACACCGGGGAGCTGTTTTTT.

This chain connects TRBV28 to TRBJ2-7; no firm D call. Trimming removed 2 bases at V and 1 base at J, with 15 bases between. The CDR3 contains 16 residues. Per germline, CDR1 MDHEN and CDR2 SYDVKM. The CDR3 spells CASSLVGSIESYEQYF. The CDR3 nucleotides are TGTGCCAGCAGTTTAGTTGGTAGCATCGAATCCTACGAGCAGTACTTC.

This clone showed up just once. This chain connects TRBV5-6 to TRBJ2-7; D perhaps matches TRBD1 (6 bases). V lost 0 bases and J 0 bases, leaving 7 bases between the germline ends. Germline assignment: CDR1 SGHDT and CDR2 YYEEEE. This CDR3 contains 14 residues. In nucleotides, the CDR3 is TGTGCCAGCAGCTTGGAGGGGGACTCCTACGAGCAGTACTTC. Protein product: CASSLEGDSYEQYF.

V usage is TRBV19 and J usage is TRBJ1-1; a possible D gene is TRBD1 (6 bases). Trimming pared 6 bases from V and 8 bases from J, leaving 13 bases between. This CDR3 has 12 residues. The germline V gene encodes CDR1 LNHDA and CDR2 SQIVND (reference sequence). The CDR3 loop reads CASRAGESEAFF. The CDR3 nucleotides are TGTGCCAGTAGAGCAGGGGAATCCGAAGCTTTCTTT.

The chain couples TRBV4-3 to TRBJ2-3; 9 bases match TRBD1. Germline lookup yields CDR1 LGHNA and CDR2 YSLEER. V dropped 3 bases and J dropped 0; count of bases not matched to a gene: 4. The CDR3 has 16 residues. The CDR3 DNA sequence: TGCGCCAGCAGCCAGGGGACAGGGCCTAGCACAGATACGCAGTATTTT. As protein: CASSQGTGPSTDTQYF.

The chain couples TRBV4-1 to TRBJ1-1; weak D call: TRBD1 (5 bases). Germline CDR1 reads MGHRA; CDR2 reads YSYEKL. The CDR3 is 15 residues long. V shed 2 bases and J shed 0 bases, with 10 bases lying between them. The CDR3 protein is CASSQKGVVNTEAFF. The CDR3 DNA reads as TGCGCCAGCAGCCAAAAAGGGGTTGTGAACACTGAAGCTTTCTTT.

The chain recombines TRBV5-1 with TRBJ2-1, with 10 bases fitting TRBD1. The junction had 5 bases not matched to a gene; V was cut back by 2 bases and J by 6 bases. CDR3 length: 15 amino acids. Looked up from germline, CDR1 is SGHRS and CDR2 is YFSETQ. CDR3 DNA sequence: TGCGCCAGCAGCTTCGGGAGGACAGGGGGCAATGAGCAGTTCTTC. This sequence encodes CASSFGRTGGNEQFF.